The 25 T cell receptor beta chains below come from one sample, sequenced in a study of cytomegalovirus exposure and HLA in healthy donors. The PCR made use of 60 Vbeta and 13 Jbeta primers. TCRdb's copy holds only in-frame clones and misses some; the assay was immunoSEQ multiplex PCR. The sample consists of more than 150,000 clones, roughly 80% of them appearing once. Sequenced material: PBMCs. Receptors originate from a man aged 40-49 years in good health and CMV-seropositive.

The chain is built from TRBV7-2 and TRBJ2-1; TRBD2 is a possible D gene (6 bases). V was cut by 3 bases and J by 8 bases, with 14 bases left in between. The CDR3 loop spans 14 amino acids. The germline CDR1 and CDR2 sequences are SGHTA and FQGNSA. The CDR3 loop is CASSLKRLGDEQFF. The CDR3 DNA reads TGTGCCAGCAGCTTGAAACGACTAGGGGATGAGCAGTTCTTC.

The gene calls are TRBV6-5 and TRBJ1-1, with unresolved D. The germline V gene has CDR1 MNHEY and CDR2 SVGAGI. The CDR3 spans 15 residues. Trimming removed 4 bases from V and 0 bases from J, with 12 bases in between. This chain's CDR3 is CASSSYLTVNTEAFF. Here the CDR3 DNA reads TGTGCCAGCAGTTCTTACCTAACAGTGAACACTGAAGCTTTCTTT.

The chain is built from TRBV7-6 and TRBJ1-1; D is perhaps TRBD1 (5 bases). The CDR3 length is 13 residues. CDR1 and CDR2 from the germline V gene are SGHVS and FNYEAQ. Trimming took 10 bases from V and 2 from J, leaving 14 bases between them. The CDR3, as DNA: TGTGCCACCCATGGGGGGGGAAACACTGAAGCTTTCTTT. The encoded protein is CATHGGGNTEAFF.

The V call is TRBV2, the J call TRBJ2-5; TRBD1 is a possible D gene (5 bases). The CDR3 covers 15 residues. CDR1 SNHLY and CDR2 FYNNEI come from the germline V gene. The ends were cut back, 1 base at V and 5 bases at J, with 14 bases in the middle. The CDR3 loop reads CASSEGERGWETQYF. CDR3 sequence (DNA): TGTGCCAGCAGTGAAGGCGAAAGGGGCTGGGAGACCCAGTACTTC.

The chain couples TRBV9 to TRBJ2-5, with TRBD2 identical over 14 bases. The CDR3 loop spans 18 amino acids. Per the germline V gene, CDR1 is SGDLS and CDR2 is YYNGEE. Trimming at V came to 0 bases and at J to 5 bases, leaving 9 bases not matched to a gene. CDR3 sequence reads: CASSVGQTSGGAGETQYF. In DNA form, the CDR3 reads TGTGCCAGCAGCGTAGGCCAGACTAGCGGGGGGGCAGGGGAGACCCAGTACTTC.

The CDR3 nucleotides are TGTGCCAGCAAGAGTGCAGGGGGCCTTTCCTACGAGCAGTACTTC. Protein sequence: CASKSAGGLSYEQYF. The rearrangement joins TRBV27 to TRBJ2-7; 8 bases line up with TRBD1. CDR1 MNHEY and CDR2 SMNVEV come from the germline V gene (reference sequence). Unmatched junction bases numbered 9, after V lost 7 bases and J lost 1 base. CDR3 length: 15 residues.

The V gene is TRBV9, the J gene TRBJ2-7, with 8 bases that match TRBD2. The CDR3 is 15 amino acids. The germline CDR1 and CDR2 sequences are SGDLS and YYNGEE. V lost 0 bases, J lost 1 base, and 3 bases stayed unmatched. Written as DNA, the CDR3 is TGTGCCAGCAGCGTAGTGGCTAGCGGGTCCTACGAGCAGTACTTC. Encoded protein: CASSVVASGSYEQYF.

V gene TRBV18 combines with J gene TRBJ2-1, with TRBD1 matching 8 bases. Germline CDR1 KGHSH, CDR2 LQKENI. This CDR3 region has 17 residues. V was clipped by 6 bases and J by 3 bases; unmatched bases: 13. This chain's CDR3 is CASSPNPGTGFYNEQFF. The CDR3, as DNA: TGTGCCAGCTCGCCAAATCCCGGGACAGGTTTCTACAATGAGCAGTTCTTC.

This clone was recorded a few times. The J gene is TRBJ2-1, the V gene TRBV9, with a weak D call TRBD1 (6 bases). Per the germline V gene, CDR1 is SGDLS and CDR2 is YYNGEE. The CDR3 extends over 17 amino acids. Trimming pared 0 bases from V and 0 bases from J, leaving 13 bases between. The CDR3 DNA sequence: TGTGCCAGCAGCGTAGCTAAGGACAGCAGCTCCTACAATGAGCAGTTCTTC. It translates to CASSVAKDSSSYNEQFF.

The chain has TRBV10-1 and TRBJ1-6; D might be TRBD1 (5 bases). This CDR3 has 14 amino acids. CDR1 and CDR2 (germline): WNHNN, SYGVQD (reference sequence). V dropped 11 bases and J dropped 8 bases, with 19 bases sitting between them. CDR3 region: CAPRTGGLDSPLHF. CDR3 coding DNA: TGCGCCCCACGGACGGGGGGTCTTGATTCACCCCTCCACTTT.

This rearrangement joins TRBV10-3 to TRBJ2-2, with D perhaps TRBD2 (5 bases). V dropped 2 bases and J dropped 7 bases, with 11 bases sitting between them. There are 14 residues in the CDR3. Germline-derived CDR1 and CDR2 are ENHRY and SYGVKD. The CDR3 bases are TGTGCCATCAGTGAGACCGTAGAGGGCGGGGAGCTGTTTTTT. Translation: CAISETVEGGELFF.

Only one count was recorded for this clone. The chain employs TRBV18 and TRBJ1-1; D unresolved. The V and J ends lost 2 bases and 3 bases respectively, with 7 bases between them. Germline values: CDR1 KGHSH, CDR2 LQKENI. This CDR3 is built from 13 residues. The DNA for the CDR3 is TGTGCCAGCTCACCAAACGGTCACACTGAAGCTTTCTTT. This encodes CASSPNGHTEAFF.

This clone was detected only once. The rearrangement uses TRBV7-2 and TRBJ1-5; tentative D call: TRBD1 (5 bases). Trimming left V 5 bases short and J 0 bases short, with 14 bases between. The CDR3 has 16 amino acids. CDR1 SGHTA and CDR2 FQGNSA come from the germline V gene. The CDR3 spells CASSLGSGYSNQPQHF. In DNA, the CDR3 is TGTGCCAGCAGCCTGGGGTCAGGGTATAGCAATCAGCCCCAGCATTTT.

The chain combines TRBV5-6 with TRBJ1-1, with 8 bases matching TRBD1. The germline V gene encodes CDR1 SGHDT and CDR2 YYEEEE. This CDR3 region has 15 residues. Trimming at V came to 4 bases and at J to 1 base, leaving 6 bases not matched to a gene. The CDR3, as DNA: TGTGCCAGCAGCGAACCGGGGACAGGGAACACTGAAGCTTTCTTT. Encoded protein: CASSEPGTGNTEAFF.

V and J are TRBV6-5 and TRBJ1-1, with D hard to call. The CDR3 has 14 amino acids. Trimming removed 8 bases from V and 6 bases from J, with 19 bases in between. Per the germline V gene, CDR1 is MNHEY and CDR2 is SVGAGI. CDR3 amino acids: CASAQAGDEPEAFF. The CDR3 region has the DNA TGTGCCAGCGCGCAAGCAGGCGACGAACCTGAAGCTTTCTTT.

The J gene is TRBJ1-1, the V gene TRBV18; D is possibly TRBD1 (5 bases). The CDR3 runs 13 residues. CDR1 and CDR2 from the germline V gene are KGHSH and LQKENI. V lost 3 bases to trimming and J lost 1 base, with 6 bases between them. CDR3 DNA sequence: TGTGCCAGCTCACCTAGGGGGAACACTGAAGCTTTCTTT. Its protein product is CASSPRGNTEAFF.

The chain combines TRBV19 with TRBJ2-7; tentatively, D is TRBD1 (6 bases). V was cut by 5 bases and J by 7 bases, with 15 bases left in between. Germline loops: CDR1 LNHDA, CDR2 SQIVND (reference sequence). The CDR3 runs to 13 residues. The CDR3 nucleotides read TGTGCCAGTAGTCCCCGGACAGCTTGGGAGCAGTACTTC. It yields the protein CASSPRTAWEQYF.

J is TRBJ1-1 and V is TRBV19; tentatively, D is TRBD1 (6 bases). Germline loops: CDR1 LNHDA, CDR2 SQIVND (reference sequence). The CDR3 loop spans 12 amino acids. Trimming took off 5 bases at V and 8 bases at J, with 12 bases between the two ends. DNA of the CDR3: TGTGCCAGTAGTTCAAAGACAGGCGAAGCTTTCTTT. Protein product: CASSSKTGEAFF. The full variable domain, rest sourced from reference TRBV19 and TRBJ1-1, is DGGITQSPKYLFRKEGQNVTLSCEQNLNHDAMYWYRQDPGQGLRLIYYSQIVNDFQKGDIAEGYSVSREKKESFPLTVTSAQKNPTAFYLCASSSKTGEAFFGQGTRLTVV.

The J gene is TRBJ2-3, the V gene TRBV5-1, with 7 bases aligning to TRBD1. CDR1 is SGHRS and CDR2 is YFSETQ in the germline V gene. The CDR3 runs 14 residues. Trimming took 5 bases from V and 2 from J; bases not matched to a gene: 5. For the CDR3, the DNA is TGCGCCAGCAGTCCGGGACAGAACACAGATACGCAGTATTTT. Residues: CASSPGQNTDTQYF.

This clone occurred once. V usage is TRBV5-1 and J usage is TRBJ2-7; D remains ambiguous. Per the germline V gene, CDR1 is SGHRS and CDR2 is YFSETQ. The CDR3 covers 14 residues. The V gene lost 1 base and the J gene lost 2 bases, with 10 bases spanning the gap. The CDR3 DNA reads TGCGCCAGCAGCTTGTTCTCCGGTCCCTACGAGCAGTACTTC. Its translation: CASSLFSGPYEQYF. Based on the CDR3 plus reference TRBV5-1 and TRBJ2-7, the full variable domain is KAGVTQTPRYLIKTRGQQVTLSCSPISGHRSVSWYQQTPGQGLQFLFEYFSETQRNKGNFPGRFSGRQFSNSRSEMNVSTLELGDSALYLCASSLFSGPYEQYFGPGTRLTVT.

This chain uses TRBV28 with TRBJ2-7; 9 bases align to TRBD1. The CDR3 totals 13 residues. Unmatched junction bases numbered 5, after V lost 8 bases and J lost 3 bases. In germline, CDR1 is MDHEN, CDR2 SYDVKM. CDR3 protein: CASLDRGLYEQYF. The CDR3 DNA is TGTGCCAGCTTGGACAGGGGTCTCTACGAGCAGTACTTC.

In this sample, this clone turned up a few times. The chain employs TRBV7-6 and TRBJ2-3, with D possibly being TRBD2 (6 bases). This CDR3 has 16 amino acids. V was clipped by 2 bases and J by 1 base, with 13 bases between them. From germline, CDR1 is SGHVS and CDR2 FNYEAQ. CDR3 bases: TGTGCCAGCAGCTTATTTGCTGCGGGGCGCACAGATACGCAGTATTTT. This gives the protein CASSLFAAGRTDTQYF.

This chain uses TRBV7-2 with TRBJ2-2, with 8 nucleotides matching TRBD2. This CDR3 is built from 14 residues. With 10 bases clipped from V and 6 bases from J, the junction kept 10 bases outside the gene matches. Germline loops: CDR1 SGHTA, CDR2 FQGNSA. This CDR3 is CAIPRGGQAGELFF. DNA for the CDR3: TGTGCCATCCCTCGGGGGGGCCAAGCCGGGGAGCTGTTTTTT.

This clone has just a few counts. The chain employs TRBV6-4 and TRBJ2-2; TRBD2 matches at 9 bases. Germline V gene lookup returns CDR1 MRHNA and CDR2 SNTAGT. This CDR3 has 14 amino acids. The V segment lost 4 bases and the J segment 4 bases; nucleotides outside the gene matches: 1. The CDR3 region is CASSVSGGTGELFF. The CDR3 DNA sequence: TGTGCCAGCAGTGTTAGCGGGGGCACCGGGGAGCTGTTTTTT.

This clone was counted only a few times. The CDR3 DNA reads as TGTGCCTGGGGTGCCGGGACTAGCGGCACAGATACGCAGTATTTT. Protein product: CAWGAGTSGTDTQYF. The J gene is TRBJ2-3, the V gene TRBV30; 10 bases map to TRBD2. The CDR3 extends over 15 amino acids. The trim removed 5 bases at V and 1 base at J, leaving 6 bases unmatched. CDR1 GTSNPN and CDR2 SVGIG come from the germline V gene (reference sequence).